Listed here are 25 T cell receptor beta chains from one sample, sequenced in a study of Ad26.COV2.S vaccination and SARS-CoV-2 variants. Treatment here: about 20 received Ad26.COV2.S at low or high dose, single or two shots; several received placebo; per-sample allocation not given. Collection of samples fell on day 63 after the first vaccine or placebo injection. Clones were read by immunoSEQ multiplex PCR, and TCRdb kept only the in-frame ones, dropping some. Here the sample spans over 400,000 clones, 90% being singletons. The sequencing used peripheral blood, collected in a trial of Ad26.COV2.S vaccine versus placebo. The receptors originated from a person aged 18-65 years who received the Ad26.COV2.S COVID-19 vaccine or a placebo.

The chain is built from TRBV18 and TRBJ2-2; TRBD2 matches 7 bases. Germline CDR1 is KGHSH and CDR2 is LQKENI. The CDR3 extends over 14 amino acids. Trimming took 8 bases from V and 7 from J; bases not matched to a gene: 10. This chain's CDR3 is CASTPAGVVGELFF. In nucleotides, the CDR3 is TGTGCCAGCACGCCGGCGGGAGTTGTCGGGGAGCTGTTTTTT.

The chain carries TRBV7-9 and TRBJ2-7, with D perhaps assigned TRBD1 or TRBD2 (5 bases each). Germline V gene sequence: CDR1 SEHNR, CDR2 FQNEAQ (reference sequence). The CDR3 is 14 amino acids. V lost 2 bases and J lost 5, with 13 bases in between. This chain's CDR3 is CASSLSGSRDEQYF. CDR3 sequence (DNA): TGTGCCAGCAGCTTATCAGGGAGCCGCGACGAGCAGTACTTC.

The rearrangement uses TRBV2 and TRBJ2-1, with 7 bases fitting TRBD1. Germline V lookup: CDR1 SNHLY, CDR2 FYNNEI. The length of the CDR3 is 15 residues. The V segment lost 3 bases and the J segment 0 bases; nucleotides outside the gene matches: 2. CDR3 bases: TGTGCCAGCAGTGATACAGGGGTCTCCTACAATGAGCAGTTCTTC. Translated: CASSDTGVSYNEQFF.

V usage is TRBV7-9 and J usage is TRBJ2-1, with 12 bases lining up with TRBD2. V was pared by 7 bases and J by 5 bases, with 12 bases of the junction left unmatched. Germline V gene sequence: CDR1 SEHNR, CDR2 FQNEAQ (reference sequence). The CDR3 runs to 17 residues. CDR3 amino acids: CASINFRTSGAHNEQFF. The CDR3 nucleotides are TGTGCCAGCATAAACTTTCGGACTAGCGGGGCTCACAATGAGCAGTTCTTC.

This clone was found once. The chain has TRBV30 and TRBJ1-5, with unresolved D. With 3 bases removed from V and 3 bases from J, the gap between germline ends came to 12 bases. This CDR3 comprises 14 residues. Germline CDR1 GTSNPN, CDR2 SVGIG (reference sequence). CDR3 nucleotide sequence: TGTGCCTGGAGGCCTAAGGGCCCCAATCAGCCCCAGCATTTT. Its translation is CAWRPKGPNQPQHF.

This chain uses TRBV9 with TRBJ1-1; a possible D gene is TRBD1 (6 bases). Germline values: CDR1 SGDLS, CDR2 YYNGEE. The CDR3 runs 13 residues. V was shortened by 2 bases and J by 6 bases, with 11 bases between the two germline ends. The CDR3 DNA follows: TGTGCCAGCAGCGTGAGGGGGAGGGCTGAAGCTTTCTTT. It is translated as CASSVRGRAEAFF.

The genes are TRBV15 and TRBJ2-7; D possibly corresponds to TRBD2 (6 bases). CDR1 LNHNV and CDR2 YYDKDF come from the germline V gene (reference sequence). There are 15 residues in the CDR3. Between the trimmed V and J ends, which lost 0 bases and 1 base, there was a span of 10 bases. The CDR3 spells CATSRDPEGSYEQYF. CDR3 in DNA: TGTGCCACCAGCAGAGATCCGGAGGGATCCTACGAGCAGTACTTC.

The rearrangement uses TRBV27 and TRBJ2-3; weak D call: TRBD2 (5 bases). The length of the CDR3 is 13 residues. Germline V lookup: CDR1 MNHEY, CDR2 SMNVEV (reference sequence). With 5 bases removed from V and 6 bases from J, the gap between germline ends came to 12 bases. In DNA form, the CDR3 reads TGTGCCAGCAGTCTACGGACTGGGGATACGCAGTATTTT. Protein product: CASSLRTGDTQYF.

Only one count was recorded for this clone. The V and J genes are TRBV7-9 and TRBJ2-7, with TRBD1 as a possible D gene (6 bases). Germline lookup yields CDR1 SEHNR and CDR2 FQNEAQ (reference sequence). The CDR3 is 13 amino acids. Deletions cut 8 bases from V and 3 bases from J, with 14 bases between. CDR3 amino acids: CASGTTGNYEQYF. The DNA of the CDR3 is TGTGCCAGCGGGACAACCGGGAACTACGAGCAGTACTTC.

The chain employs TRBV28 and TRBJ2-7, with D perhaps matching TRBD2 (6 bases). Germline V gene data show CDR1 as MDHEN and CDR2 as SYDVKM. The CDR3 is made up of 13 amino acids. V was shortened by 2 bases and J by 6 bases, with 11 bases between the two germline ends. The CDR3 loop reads CASSLPAGREQYF. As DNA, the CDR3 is TGTGCCAGCAGTTTACCGGCGGGACGCGAGCAGTACTTC.

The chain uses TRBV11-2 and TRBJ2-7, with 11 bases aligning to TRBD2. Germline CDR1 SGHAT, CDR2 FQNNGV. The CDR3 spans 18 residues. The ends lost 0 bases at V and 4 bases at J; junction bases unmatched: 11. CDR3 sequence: CASSLDFGLAGGGYEQYF. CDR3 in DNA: TGTGCCAGCAGCTTAGATTTTGGCCTAGCGGGAGGCGGTTACGAGCAGTACTTC.

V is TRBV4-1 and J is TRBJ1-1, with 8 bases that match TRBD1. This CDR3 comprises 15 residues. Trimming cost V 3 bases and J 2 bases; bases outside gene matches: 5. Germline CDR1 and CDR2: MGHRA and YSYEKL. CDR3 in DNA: TGCGCCAGCAGCCAGATAACAGGGGGAAACACTGAAGCTTTCTTT. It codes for CASSQITGGNTEAFF.

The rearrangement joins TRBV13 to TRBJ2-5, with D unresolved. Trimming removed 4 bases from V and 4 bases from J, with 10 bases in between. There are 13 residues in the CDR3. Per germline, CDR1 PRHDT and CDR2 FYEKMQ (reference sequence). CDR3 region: CASSSRIPETQYF. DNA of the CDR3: TGTGCCAGCAGCTCGAGGATTCCAGAGACCCAGTACTTC.

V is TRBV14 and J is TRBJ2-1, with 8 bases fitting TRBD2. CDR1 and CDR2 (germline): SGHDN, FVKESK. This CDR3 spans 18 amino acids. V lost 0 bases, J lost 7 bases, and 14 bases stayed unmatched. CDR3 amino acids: CASSQDRSGSVFINEQFF. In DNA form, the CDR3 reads TGTGCCAGCAGCCAAGACCGAAGCGGGAGTGTCTTCATAAATGAGCAGTTCTTC.

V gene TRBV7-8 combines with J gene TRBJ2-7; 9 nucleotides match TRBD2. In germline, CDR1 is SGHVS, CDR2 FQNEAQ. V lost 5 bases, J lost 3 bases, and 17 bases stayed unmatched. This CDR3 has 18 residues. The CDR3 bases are TGTGCCAGCAGCCTGGAGAGATGGCTAGCGGGAAGAAGCTACGAGCAGTACTTC. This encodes CASSLERWLAGRSYEQYF.

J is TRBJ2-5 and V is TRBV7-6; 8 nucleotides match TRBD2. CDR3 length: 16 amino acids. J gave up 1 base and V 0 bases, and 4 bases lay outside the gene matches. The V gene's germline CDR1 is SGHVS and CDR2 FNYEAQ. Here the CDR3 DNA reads TGTGCCAGCAGCTTAGCCGGACTAGCAGTCCAAGAGACCCAGTACTTC. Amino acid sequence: CASSLAGLAVQETQYF.

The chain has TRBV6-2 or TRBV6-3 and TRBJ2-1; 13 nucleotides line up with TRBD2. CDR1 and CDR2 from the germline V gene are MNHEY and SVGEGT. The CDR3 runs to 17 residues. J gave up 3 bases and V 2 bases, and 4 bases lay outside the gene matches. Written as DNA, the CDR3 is TGTGCCAGCAGTTACCCTCGGACTAGCGGGAGCTACAATGAGCAGTTCTTC. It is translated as CASSYPRTSGSYNEQFF.

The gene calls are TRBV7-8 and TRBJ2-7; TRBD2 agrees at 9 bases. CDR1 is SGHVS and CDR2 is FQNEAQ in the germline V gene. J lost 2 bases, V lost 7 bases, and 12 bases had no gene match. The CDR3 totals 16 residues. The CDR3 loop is CASTFGGVAGAYEQYF. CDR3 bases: TGTGCCAGCACCTTCGGGGGGGTAGCGGGAGCCTACGAGCAGTACTTC.

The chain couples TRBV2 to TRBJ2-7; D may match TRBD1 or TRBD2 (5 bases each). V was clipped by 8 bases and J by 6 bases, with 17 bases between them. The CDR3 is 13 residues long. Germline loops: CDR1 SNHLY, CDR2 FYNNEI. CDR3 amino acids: CASLRPPGGEQYF. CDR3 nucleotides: TGTGCCAGCCTTAGACCGCCTGGGGGCGAGCAGTACTTC.

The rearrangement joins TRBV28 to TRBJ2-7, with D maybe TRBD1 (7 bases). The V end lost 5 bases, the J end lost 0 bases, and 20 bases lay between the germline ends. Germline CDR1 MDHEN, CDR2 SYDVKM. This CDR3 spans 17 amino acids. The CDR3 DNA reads TGTGCCAGCAGTCACACCAGGGGGGTGGTAGCCTCCTACGAGCAGTACTTC. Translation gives CASSHTRGVVASYEQYF.

The CDR3 is CASSHTGRETQYF. The CDR3 nucleotides are TGTGCCAGCAGCCACACCGGCAGGGAGACCCAGTACTTC. The chain is built from TRBV3-1 (or the pseudogene TRBV3-2) and TRBJ2-5; D remains ambiguous. The CDR3 has 13 residues. The germline CDR1 and CDR2 sequences are LGHDT and YNNKEL (reference sequence). V lost 3 bases and J lost 5, with 10 bases in between.

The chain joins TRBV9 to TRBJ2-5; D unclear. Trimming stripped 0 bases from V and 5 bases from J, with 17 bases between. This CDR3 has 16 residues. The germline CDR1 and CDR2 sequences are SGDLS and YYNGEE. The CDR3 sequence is CASSVAPLASSETQYF. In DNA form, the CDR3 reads TGTGCCAGCAGCGTAGCCCCGTTAGCCTCGAGTGAGACCCAGTACTTC.

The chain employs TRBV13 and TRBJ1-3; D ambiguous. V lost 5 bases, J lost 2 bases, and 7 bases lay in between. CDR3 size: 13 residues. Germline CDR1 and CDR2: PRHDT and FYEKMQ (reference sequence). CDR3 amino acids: CASSKAPGNTIYF. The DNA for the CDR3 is TGTGCCAGCAGCAAGGCCCCTGGAAACACCATATATTTT.

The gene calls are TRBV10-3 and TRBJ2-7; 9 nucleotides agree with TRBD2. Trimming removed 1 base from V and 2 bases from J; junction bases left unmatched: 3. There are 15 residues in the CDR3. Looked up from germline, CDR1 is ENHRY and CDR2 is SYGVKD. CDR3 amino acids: CAISELTSGTYEQYF. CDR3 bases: TGTGCCATCAGTGAGTTGACTAGCGGTACCTACGAGCAGTACTTC.

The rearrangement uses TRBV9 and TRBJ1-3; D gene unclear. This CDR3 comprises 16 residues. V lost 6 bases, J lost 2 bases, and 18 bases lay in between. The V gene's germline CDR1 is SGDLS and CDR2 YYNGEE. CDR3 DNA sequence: TGTGCCAGCACCCATACCCCCCAGCGGGCTGGAAACACCATATATTTT. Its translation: CASTHTPQRAGNTIYF.